This T cell receptor beta chain was obtained from a study of blood T cell repertoires in COVID-19 (TCRdb year 2020). General notes on the study: The collaborator samples originated in the United States, Italy and Spain and spanned the acute and convalescent phases of COVID-19. Where available, HLA class I and class II types were taken from metadata supplied by the sample provider and were not determined by assay-based typing. Sample metadata almost always included a de-identified subject ID, COVID-19 status, age in years and sex. The prospective study material was composed of cDNA or gDNA derived from T cells, B-cell-depleted T cells, or PBMCs. Deeply sampled blood TCRbeta repertoires from subjects exposed to, actively infected with, or recovered from COVID-19 were included in the dataset. Samples were obtained from the ongoing ImmuneRACE study (first 160 participants) and from about 1,300 subjects provided by 6 global collaborators. The repertoires were released in a freely available public database meant as a resource for research on the immune response to SARS-CoV-2.

Enrolling through a virtual design, the prospective study's participants ranged in age from roughly 18 to 90 years and lived across about two dozen United States geographic areas. In the prospective study, participants were assigned to cohorts based on the clinical history participants reported in a screening survey and a study questionnaire. In the prospective study, mobile phlebotomists collected whole blood, serum and a nasopharyngeal or oropharyngeal swab from each participant. Prospective study participants could optionally give additional blood draws and questionnaires over an approximately two-month period. Blood samples from the prospective study were shipped frozen or at room temperature prior to DNA extraction. On this clone: The clone's antigen remains unknown. There are no base qualities to consult, and no much larger clone falls within one base.

The junction shows trimming of 3 bases on V and 3 bases on J, and the gene matches do not reach 8 bases of it. Reading the germline V gene gives CDR1 SGDLS and CDR2 YYNGEE. From its cysteine to its phenylalanine, the CDR3 spans 16 amino acids. Just CDR3 DNA is preserved here, 48 bases in frame from base 1. Overall study results and their limits: The quantity of clinical and demographic metadata differed by source and by participant and was supplied without curation.

TCRbeta CDR3 regions were amplified from genomic DNA by means of the immunoSEQ Assay, a bias-controlled multiplex PCR. From the authors' description of their analysis: Within the assay, amplification of reference gene primers was used to estimate how many nucleated cells each sample contained. To quantify the absolute abundance of each unique TCRbeta CDR3 rearrangement, sequence reads were collapsed and filtered. Productive Simpson clonality was computed per sample as the square root of Simpson's diversity index over productive rearrangements. TCRdb holds this immuneACCESS table with in-frame rearrangements only. Some clones are missing; in checked studies, unresolved V genes explain under half, and the rest has no known cause. The V and J calls and clone size come from that table; D and trimming were worked out from the DNA. This sample gives 270,000 or so clones in total; just over 90% of them show up just once. The ten largest clonotypes hold approximately 2.5% of the sample.

This receptor was taken from a woman between 35 and 50 years old with acute COVID-19. The V gene is TRBV9 and the J gene is TRBJ1-5; 8 middle bases align to TRBD1. Material: PBMCs or T cells enriched from blood (not recorded which). CDR3 sequence: CASSDQDRAANQPQHF. In nucleotide form, the sequence is TGTGCCAGCAGCGACCAGGACAGGGCTGCCAATCAGCCCCAGCATTTT.